The T cell receptor beta chain under discussion was sequenced for a study of radiation and T cells in renal cell carcinoma. Time point: blood 2 weeks post-SBRT. Sample treatment: 15 Gy SBRT to primary tumor, nephrectomy 4 weeks later. After SBRT, blood was collected at 2 and 4 weeks, plus baseline. Assay: immunoSEQ multiplex PCR; the TCRdb copy retains only in-frame clones and omits some. The sample consists of some 72,000 clones, 82% of them appearing once. The sequencing used blood, collected from a patient whose treatment included radiotherapy and nephrectomy. The receptor was isolated from a man between 60 and 70 years old with renal cell carcinoma.

CDR3 region: CASSPRGRAYEQYF. CDR3 coding DNA: TGTGCCAGCAGTCCCCGGGGCAGGGCCTACGAGCAGTACTTC. J is TRBJ2-7 and V is TRBV28; D may be TRBD1 or TRBD2 (5 bases each). Germline assignment: CDR1 MDHEN and CDR2 SYDVKM. Trimming took off 5 bases at V and 2 bases at J, with 13 bases between the two ends. This CDR3 is built from 14 residues.